This T cell receptor beta chain was identified in a study of glioma-infiltrating T cells after dendritic cell vaccination. Study-level background: Dendritic cell vaccination trial patients had either newly diagnosed or recurrent glioblastoma.

Study outcomes and limitations: Complete blood and tumor specimen sets were limited to few patients.

TCRdb's copy holds only in-frame clones and misses some; the assay was immunoSEQ multiplex PCR. Of approximately 110,000 clones in the sample, around 89% were seen once. Details on this clone: Its antigen remains unknown.

The time point: after dendritic cell vaccination, including at tumor progression/relapse. Only patients with spare fresh-frozen tumor and over two years of follow-up were included. CDR3 size: 14 residues. V lost 1 base and J lost 4, with 7 bases in between. CDR1 and CDR2 (germline): SEHNR, FQNEAQ (reference sequence). The TCR comes from a human donor with glioblastoma. Sequenced material: blood, taken after dendritic cell vaccination. This chain links TRBV7-9 with TRBJ1-4; weak D call: TRBD1 (5 bases). CDR3 in DNA: TGTGCCAGCAGCTTAGGACAGTATAATGAAAAACTGTTTTTT. This codes for CASSLGQYNEKLFF.